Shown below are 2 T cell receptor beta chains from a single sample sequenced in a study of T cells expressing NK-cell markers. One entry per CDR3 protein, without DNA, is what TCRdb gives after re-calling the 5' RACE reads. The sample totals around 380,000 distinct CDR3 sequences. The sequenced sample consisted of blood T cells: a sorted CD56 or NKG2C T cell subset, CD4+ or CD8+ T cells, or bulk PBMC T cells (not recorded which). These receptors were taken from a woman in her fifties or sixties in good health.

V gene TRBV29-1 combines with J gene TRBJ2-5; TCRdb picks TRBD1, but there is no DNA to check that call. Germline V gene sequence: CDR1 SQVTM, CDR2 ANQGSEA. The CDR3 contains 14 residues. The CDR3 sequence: CSVEDRGGVETQYF.

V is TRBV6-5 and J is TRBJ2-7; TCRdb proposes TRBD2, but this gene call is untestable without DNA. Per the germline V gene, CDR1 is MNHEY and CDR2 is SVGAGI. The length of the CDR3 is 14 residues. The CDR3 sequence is CASSYTVSLGEQYF.